This record looks at one TCR beta chain sequence and its context. Its antigen remains unidentified. This may stem from a read error, because a much larger clone lies one nucleotide away. Regarding time point: persistent/refractory GD, antithyroid drugs over 5 years with positive TRAb. TCR sequences were obtained from RNA taken from PBMCs. The CDR3 runs 15 residues. Looked up from germline, CDR1 is SEHNR and CDR2 is FQNEAQ (reference sequence). The record originates from a study of regulatory T cells in long-lasting Graves disease. Across the study: Persistent Graves' disease meant over 5 years of antithyroid drugs with positive TSH receptor antibodies.

General observations from the study: Persistent Graves' disease cases displayed lower TCR diversity than newly diagnosed ones. TRBV28, TRBJ1-2 and TRBJ2-5 emerged as the favored segments in persistent disease.

Through Arm-PCR of CDR3 regions and iRepertoire HTBI primers, TCR beta libraries were built. TCRdb analysed the multiplex PCR reads with MiXCR anew, one entry per CDR3 protein. The sample consists of a few hundred thousand distinct CDR3 sequences, more than 20% of them appearing once. The sample in question was peripheral blood mononuclear cells (PBMCs), obtained when the disease was refractory, from a patient treated with antithyroid drugs. The clonotype comes from a female donor with Graves disease. The chain carries TRBV7-9 and TRBJ2-5; possibly TRBD1 for D (6 bases). As DNA, the CDR3 is TGTGCCAGCAGCCCGAGCCAGGACAGTCAAGGGACCCAGTACTTC. This translates into CASSPSQDSQGTQYF. Filled out from reference TRBV7-9 and TRBJ2-5, the complete variable domain reads DTGVSQNPRHKITKRGQNVTFRCDPISEHNRLYWYRQTLGQGPEFLTYFQNEAQLEKSRLLSDRFSAERPKGSFSTLEIQRTEQGDSAMYLCASSPSQDSQGTQYFGPGTRLLVL.